The rows below give T cell receptor beta chains drawn from one sample of a study of control samples from healthy donors and cancer patients. TCRdb's table, derived via immunoSEQ multiplex PCR, lists solely in-frame clones and lacks some. Here the sample spans fewer than 200,000 clones, 85% to 95% being singletons. Material for sequencing was blood. The receptors derive from a woman aged 60-75 years in good health. Both conserved end residues are part of each CDR3. D genes are given only for firm matches. Clone size is not always given. Where it is, it says once, few, many or a class for expanded clones.

13	TRBJ1-1	NA	TRBV12-3/TRBV12-4	NA	TGTGCCAGCAGTTTAACTGGGAACACTGAAGCTTTCTTT	CASSLTGNTEAFF
12	TRBJ2-7	NA	TRBV10-3	NA	TGTGCCATCAGCGCGGGGCCCTACGAGCAGTACTTC	CAISAGPYEQYF
14	TRBJ1-4	NA	TRBV6-5	NA	TGTGCCAGCAGTTACTCGCCAGGGAGTGAAAAACTGTTTTTT	CASSYSPGSEKLFF
15	TRBJ1-2	NA	TRBV29-1	NA	TGCAGCGTCAAATCTGTTATCCCAGGACACTATGGCTACACCTTC	CSVKSVIPGHYGYTF
15	TRBJ1-5	TRBD1	TRBV15	NA	TGTGCCACCAGCAGTACCGGGACAGGCTATCAGCCCCAGCATTTT	CATSSTGTGYQPQHF
15	TRBJ1-1	NA	TRBV3-1/TRBV3-2	NA	TGTGCCAGCAGCCCTTATCAGAATGTGAACACTGAAGCTTTCTTT	CASSPYQNVNTEAFF
20	TRBJ2-3	NA	TRBV5-1	NA	TGCGCCAGCAGCTTGGCCACGTTCCTCGGGTATGATAGTCGAACAGATACGCAGTATTTT	CASSLATFLGYDSRTDTQYF
13	TRBJ1-4	NA	TRBV10-3	NA	TGTGCCACCACACAGGGTCCCCATGAAAAACTGTTTTTT	CATTQGPHEKLFF
14	TRBJ2-5	TRBD1	TRBV6-6	NA	TGTGCCAGCAGTGACTGGGACAGCCAAGAGACCCAGTACTTC	CASSDWDSQETQYF
11	TRBJ2-3	NA	TRBV19	NA	TGTGCCAGCGGAACGTCAGATACGCAGTATTTT	CASGTSDTQYF
15	TRBJ1-1	TRBD1	TRBV3-1/TRBV3-2	NA	TGTGCCAGCAGCCCCCGACAGGGGAGGAACACTGAAGCTTTCTTT	CASSPRQGRNTEAFF
13	TRBJ1-5	NA	TRBV7-2	few	TGTGCCAGCTCAGTGGGGCTGGAACAGCCCCAGCATTTT	CASSVGLEQPQHF
14	TRBJ1-6	NA	TRBV9	NA	TGTGCCAGCAGCGTAGACACGTATAATTCACCCCTCCACTTT	CASSVDTYNSPLHF
13	TRBJ1-1	NA	TRBV6-2/TRBV6-3	once	TGTGCCAGCAGTTACTCATATAACACTGAAGCTTTCTTT	CASSYSYNTEAFF
16	TRBJ1-3	NA	TRBV24-1	NA	TGTGCCACCAGCGCAAATCTAGGGGGCTCTGGAAACACCATATATTTT	CATSANLGGSGNTIYF
16	TRBJ1-1	NA	TRBV18	NA	TGTGCCAGCTCACCTAGACAGTCTAAAATGAACACTGAAGCTTTCTTT	CASSPRQSKMNTEAFF
16	TRBJ2-3	TRBD2	TRBV6-2/TRBV6-3	NA	TGTGCCAGCAGTAATCTAGCGGGGGGCAGCACAGATACGCAGTATTTT	CASSNLAGGSTDTQYF
14	TRBJ1-2	NA	TRBV19	NA	TGTGCCAGTAGTATTCAGTCTACTAACTATGGCTACACCTTC	CASSIQSTNYGYTF
18	TRBJ1-6	NA	TRBV5-5	NA	TGTGCCAGCAGCCGCCTCGGGAGGCAGAGCTCCTATAATTCACCCCTCCACTTT	CASSRLGRQSSYNSPLHF
12	TRBJ1-3	NA	TRBV14	NA	TGTGCCAGCAGTGCCAGTGGAAACACCATATATTTT	CASSASGNTIYF
17	TRBJ2-3	NA	TRBV5-1	once	TGCGCCAGCAGCTTGGGATTTGAGGGCCAGGGCACAGATACGCAGTATTTT	CASSLGFEGQGTDTQYF
15	TRBJ2-5	TRBD2	TRBV5-4	NA	TGTGCCAGCAGCTTGGTAGGGACTAGCGGGGGAAGCCAGTACTTC	CASSLVGTSGGSQYF
17	TRBJ2-6	NA	TRBV11-2	NA	TGTGCCAGCAGCCTAGTCGTAGAGAGCTCTGGGGCCAACGTCCTGACTTTC	CASSLVVESSGANVLTF
12	TRBJ2-1	NA	TRBV2	NA	TGTGCCAGCAGTGAAATGGGGGGCGAGCAGTTCTTC	CASSEMGGEQFF
17	TRBJ2-7	TRBD1	TRBV11-3	NA	TGTGCCAGCAGCTTAGACACAGGGGGCTACCCATCCTACGAGCAGTACTTC	CASSLDTGGYPSYEQYF